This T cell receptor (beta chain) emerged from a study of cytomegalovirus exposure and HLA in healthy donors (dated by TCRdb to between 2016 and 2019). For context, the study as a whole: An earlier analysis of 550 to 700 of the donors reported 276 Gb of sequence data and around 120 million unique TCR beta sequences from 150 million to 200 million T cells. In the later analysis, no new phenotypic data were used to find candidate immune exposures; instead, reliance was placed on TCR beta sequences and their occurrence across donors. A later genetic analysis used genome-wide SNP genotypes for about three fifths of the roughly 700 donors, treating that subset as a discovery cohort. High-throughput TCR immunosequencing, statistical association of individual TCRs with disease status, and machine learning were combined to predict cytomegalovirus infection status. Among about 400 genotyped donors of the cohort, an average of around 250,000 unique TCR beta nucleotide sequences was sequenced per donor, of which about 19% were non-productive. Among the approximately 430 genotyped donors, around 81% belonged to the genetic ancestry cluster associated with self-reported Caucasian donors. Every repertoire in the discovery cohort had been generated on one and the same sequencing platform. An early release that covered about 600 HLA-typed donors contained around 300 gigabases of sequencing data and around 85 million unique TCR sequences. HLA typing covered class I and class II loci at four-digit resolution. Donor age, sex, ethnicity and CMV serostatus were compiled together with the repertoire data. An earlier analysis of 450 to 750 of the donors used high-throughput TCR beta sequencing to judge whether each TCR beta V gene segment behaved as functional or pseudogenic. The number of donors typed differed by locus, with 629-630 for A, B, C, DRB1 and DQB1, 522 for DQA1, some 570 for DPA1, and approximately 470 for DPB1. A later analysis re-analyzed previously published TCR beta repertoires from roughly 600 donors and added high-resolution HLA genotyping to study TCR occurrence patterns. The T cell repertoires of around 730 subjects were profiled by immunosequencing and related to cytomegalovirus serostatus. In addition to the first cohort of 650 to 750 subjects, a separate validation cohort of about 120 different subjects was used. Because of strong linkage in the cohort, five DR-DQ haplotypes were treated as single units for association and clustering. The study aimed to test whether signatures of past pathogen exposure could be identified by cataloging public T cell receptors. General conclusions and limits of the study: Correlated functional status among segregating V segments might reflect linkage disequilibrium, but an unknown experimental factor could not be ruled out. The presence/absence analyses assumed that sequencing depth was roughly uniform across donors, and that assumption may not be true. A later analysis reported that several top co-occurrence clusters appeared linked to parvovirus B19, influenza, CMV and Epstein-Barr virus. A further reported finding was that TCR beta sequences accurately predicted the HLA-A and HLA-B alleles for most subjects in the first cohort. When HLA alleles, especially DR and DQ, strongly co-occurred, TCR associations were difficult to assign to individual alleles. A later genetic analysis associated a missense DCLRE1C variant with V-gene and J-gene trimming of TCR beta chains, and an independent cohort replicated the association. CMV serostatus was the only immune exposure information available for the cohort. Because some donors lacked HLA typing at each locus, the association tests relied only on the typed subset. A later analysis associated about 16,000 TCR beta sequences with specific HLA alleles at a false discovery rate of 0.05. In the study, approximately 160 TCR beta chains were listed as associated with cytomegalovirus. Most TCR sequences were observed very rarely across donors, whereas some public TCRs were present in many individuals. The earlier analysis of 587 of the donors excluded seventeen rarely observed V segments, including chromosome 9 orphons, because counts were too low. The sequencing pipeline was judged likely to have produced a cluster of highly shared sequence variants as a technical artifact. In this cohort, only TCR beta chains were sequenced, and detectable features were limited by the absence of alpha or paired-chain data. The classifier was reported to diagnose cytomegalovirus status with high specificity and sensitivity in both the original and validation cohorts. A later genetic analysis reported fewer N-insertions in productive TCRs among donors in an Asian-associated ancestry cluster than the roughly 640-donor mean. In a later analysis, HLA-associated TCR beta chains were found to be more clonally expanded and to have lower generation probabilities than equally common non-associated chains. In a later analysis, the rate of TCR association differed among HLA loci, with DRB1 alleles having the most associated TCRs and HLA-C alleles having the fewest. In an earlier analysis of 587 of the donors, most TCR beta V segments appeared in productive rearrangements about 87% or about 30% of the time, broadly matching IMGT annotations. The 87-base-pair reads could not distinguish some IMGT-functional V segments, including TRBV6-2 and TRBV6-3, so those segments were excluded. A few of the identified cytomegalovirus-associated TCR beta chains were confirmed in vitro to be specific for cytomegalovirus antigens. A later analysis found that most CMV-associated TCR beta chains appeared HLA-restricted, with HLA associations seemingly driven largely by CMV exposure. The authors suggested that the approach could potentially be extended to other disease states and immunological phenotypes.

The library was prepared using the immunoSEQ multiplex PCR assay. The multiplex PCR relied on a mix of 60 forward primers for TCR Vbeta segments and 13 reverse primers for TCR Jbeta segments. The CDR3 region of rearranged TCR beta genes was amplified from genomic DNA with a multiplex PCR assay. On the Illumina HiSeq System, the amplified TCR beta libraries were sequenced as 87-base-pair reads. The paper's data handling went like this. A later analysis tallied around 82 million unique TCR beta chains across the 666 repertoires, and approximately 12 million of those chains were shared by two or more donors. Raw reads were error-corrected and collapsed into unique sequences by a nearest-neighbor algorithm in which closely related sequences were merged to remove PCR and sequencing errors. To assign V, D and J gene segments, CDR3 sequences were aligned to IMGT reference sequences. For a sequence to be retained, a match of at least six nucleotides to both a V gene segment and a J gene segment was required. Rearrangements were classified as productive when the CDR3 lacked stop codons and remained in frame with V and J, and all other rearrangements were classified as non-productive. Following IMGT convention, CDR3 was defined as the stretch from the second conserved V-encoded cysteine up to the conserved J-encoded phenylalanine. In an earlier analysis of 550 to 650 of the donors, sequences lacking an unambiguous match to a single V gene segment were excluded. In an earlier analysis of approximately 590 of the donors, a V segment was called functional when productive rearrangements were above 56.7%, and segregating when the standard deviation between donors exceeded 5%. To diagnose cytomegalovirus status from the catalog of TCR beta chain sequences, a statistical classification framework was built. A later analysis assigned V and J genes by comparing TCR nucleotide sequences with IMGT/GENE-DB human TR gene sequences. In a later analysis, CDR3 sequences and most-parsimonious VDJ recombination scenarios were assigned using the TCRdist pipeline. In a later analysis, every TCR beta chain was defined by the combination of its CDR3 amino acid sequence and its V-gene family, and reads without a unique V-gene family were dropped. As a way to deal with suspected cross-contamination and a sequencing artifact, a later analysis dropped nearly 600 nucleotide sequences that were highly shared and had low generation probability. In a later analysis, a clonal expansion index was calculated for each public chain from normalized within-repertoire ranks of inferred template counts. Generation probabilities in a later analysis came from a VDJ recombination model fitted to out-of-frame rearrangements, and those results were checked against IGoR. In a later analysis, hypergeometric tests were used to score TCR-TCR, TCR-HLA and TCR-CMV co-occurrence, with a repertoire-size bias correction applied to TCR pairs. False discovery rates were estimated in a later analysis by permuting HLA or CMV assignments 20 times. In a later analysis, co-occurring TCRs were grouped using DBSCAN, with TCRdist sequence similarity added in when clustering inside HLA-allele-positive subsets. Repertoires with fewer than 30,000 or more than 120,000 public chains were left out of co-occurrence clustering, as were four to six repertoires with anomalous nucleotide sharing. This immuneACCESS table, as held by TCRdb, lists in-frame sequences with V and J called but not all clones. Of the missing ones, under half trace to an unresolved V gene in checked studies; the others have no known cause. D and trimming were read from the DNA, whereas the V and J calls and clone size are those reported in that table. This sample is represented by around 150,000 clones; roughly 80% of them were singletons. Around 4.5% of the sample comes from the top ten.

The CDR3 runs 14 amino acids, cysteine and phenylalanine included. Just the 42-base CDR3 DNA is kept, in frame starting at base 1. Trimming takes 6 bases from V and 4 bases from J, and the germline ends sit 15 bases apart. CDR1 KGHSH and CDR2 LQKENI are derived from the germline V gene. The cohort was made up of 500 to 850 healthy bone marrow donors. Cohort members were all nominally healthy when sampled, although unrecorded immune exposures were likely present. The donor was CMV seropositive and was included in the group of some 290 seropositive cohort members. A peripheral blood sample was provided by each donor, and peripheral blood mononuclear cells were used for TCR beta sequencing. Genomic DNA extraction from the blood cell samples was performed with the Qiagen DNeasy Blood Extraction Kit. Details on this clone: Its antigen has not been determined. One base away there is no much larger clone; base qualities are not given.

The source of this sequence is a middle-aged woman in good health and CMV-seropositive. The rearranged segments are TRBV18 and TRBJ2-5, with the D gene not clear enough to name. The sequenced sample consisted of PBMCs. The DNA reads TGTGCCAGCTCTAATACAGCTGGGCTAGAGACCCAGTACTTC. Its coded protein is CASSNTAGLETQYF.